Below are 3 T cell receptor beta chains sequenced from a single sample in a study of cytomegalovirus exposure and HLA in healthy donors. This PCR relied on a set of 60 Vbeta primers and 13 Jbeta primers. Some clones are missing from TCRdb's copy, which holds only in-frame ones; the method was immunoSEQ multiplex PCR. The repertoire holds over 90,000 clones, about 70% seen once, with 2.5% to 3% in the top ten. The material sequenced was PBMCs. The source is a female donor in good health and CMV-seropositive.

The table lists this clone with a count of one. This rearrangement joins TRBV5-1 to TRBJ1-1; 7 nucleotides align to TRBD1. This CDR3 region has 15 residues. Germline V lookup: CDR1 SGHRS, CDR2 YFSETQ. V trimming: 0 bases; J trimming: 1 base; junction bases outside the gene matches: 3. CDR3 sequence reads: CASSLADRSNTEAFF. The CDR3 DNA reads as TGCGCCAGCAGCTTGGCGGACAGGTCGAACACTGAAGCTTTCTTT.

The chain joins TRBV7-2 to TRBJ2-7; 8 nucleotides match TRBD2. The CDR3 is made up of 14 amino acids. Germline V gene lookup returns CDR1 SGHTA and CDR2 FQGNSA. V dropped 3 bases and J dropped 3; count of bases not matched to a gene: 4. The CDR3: CASSLGSGDYEQYF. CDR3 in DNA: TGTGCCAGCAGCTTGGGTAGCGGGGACTACGAGCAGTACTTC.

CDR3 DNA: TGTGCCATCTCCAACTTAGCGGGAGGCATCTACGAGCAGTACTTC. It yields the protein CAISNLAGGIYEQYF. J is TRBJ2-7 and V is TRBV10-3; 10 nucleotides match TRBD2. In germline, CDR1 is ENHRY, CDR2 SYGVKD. After removal of 8 bases from V and 3 bases from J, the junction contained 10 bases not matched to a gene. The CDR3 totals 15 residues.